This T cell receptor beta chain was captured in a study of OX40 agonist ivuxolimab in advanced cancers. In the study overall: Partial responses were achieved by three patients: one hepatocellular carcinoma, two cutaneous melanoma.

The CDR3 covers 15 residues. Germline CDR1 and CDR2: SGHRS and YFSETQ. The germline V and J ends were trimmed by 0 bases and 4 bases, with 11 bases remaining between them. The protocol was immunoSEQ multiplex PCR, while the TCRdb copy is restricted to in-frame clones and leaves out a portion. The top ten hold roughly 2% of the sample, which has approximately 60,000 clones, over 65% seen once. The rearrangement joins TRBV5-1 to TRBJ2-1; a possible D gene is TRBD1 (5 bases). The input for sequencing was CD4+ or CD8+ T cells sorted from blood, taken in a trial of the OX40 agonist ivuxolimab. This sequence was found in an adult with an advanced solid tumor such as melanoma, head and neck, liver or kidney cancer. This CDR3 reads CASSLGGGAYNEQFF. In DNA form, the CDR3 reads TGCGCCAGCAGCTTGGGCGGTGGGGCTTACAATGAGCAGTTCTTC.